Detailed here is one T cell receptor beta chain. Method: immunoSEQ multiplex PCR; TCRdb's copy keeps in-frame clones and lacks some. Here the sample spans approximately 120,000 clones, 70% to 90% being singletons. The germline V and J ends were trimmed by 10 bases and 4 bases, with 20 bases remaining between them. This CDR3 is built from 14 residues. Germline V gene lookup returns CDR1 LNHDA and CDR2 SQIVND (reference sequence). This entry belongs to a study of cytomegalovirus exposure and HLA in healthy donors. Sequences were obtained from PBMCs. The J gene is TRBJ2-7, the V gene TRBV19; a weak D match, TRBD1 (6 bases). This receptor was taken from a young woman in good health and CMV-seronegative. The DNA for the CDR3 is TGTGCCACCTTCGATGGGACACACTCTTACGAGCAGTACTTC. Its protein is CATFDGTHSYEQYF.